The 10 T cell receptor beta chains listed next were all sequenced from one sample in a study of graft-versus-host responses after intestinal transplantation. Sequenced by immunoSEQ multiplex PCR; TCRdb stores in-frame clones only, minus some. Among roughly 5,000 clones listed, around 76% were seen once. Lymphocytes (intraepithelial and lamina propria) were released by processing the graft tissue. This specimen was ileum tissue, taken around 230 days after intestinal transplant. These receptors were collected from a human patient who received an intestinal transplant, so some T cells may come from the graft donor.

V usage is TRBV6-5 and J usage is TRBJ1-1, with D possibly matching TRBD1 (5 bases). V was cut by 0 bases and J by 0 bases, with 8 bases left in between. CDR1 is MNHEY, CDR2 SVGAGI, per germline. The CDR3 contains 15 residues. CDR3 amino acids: CASSYSAGMNTEAFF. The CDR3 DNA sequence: TGTGCCAGCAGTTACTCGGCAGGGATGAACACTGAAGCTTTCTTT.

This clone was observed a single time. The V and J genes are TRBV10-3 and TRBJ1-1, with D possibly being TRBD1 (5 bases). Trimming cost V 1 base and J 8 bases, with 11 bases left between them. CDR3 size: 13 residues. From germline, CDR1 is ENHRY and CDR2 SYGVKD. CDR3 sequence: CAISELAGTEAFF. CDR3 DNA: TGTGCCATCAGTGAGTTGGCCGGGACCGAAGCTTTCTTT.

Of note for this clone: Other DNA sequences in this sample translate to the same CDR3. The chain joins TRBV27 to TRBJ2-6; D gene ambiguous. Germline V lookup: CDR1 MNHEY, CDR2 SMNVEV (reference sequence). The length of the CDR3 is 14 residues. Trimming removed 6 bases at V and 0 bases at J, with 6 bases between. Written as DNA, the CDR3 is TGTGCCAGCAGGCAGACCTCTGGGGCCAACGTCCTGACTTTC. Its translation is CASRQTSGANVLTF.

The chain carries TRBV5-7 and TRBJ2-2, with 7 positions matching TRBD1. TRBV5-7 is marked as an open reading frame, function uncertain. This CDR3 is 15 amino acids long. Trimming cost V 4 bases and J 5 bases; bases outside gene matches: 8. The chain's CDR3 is CASSIRQGWTGELFF. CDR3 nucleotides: TGTGCCAGCAGCATACGACAGGGATGGACCGGGGAGCTGTTTTTT.

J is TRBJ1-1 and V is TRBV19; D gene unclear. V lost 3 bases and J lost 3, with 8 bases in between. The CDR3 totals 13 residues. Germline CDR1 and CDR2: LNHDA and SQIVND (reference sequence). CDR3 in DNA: TGTGCCAGTAGTATCAACGTCGACACTGAAGCTTTCTTT. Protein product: CASSINVDTEAFF. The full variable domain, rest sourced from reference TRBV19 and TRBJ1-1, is DGGITQSPKYLFRKEGQNVTLSCEQNLNHDAMYWYRQDPGQGLRLIYYSQIVNDFQKGDIAEGYSVSREKKESFPLTVTSAQKNPTAFYLCASSINVDTEAFFGQGTRLTVV.

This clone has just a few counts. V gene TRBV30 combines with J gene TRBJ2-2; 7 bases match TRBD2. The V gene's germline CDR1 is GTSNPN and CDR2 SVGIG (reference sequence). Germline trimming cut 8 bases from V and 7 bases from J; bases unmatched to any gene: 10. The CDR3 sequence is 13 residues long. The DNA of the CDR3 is TGTGCCGGGGGAGGGAGTAGGGGCGGGGAGCTGTTTTTT. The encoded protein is CAGGGSRGGELFF.

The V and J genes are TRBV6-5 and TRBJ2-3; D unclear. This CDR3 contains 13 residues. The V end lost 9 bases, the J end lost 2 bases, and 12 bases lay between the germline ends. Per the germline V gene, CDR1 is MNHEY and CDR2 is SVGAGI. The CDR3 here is CARQDGDTDTQYF. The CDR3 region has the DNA TGTGCCAGGCAGGATGGGGACACAGATACGCAGTATTTT.

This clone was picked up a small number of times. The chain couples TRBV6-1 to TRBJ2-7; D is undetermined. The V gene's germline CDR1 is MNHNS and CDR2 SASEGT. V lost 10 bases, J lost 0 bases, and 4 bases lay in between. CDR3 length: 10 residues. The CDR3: CAISSYEQYF. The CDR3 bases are TGTGCCATCAGCTCCTACGAGCAGTACTTC.

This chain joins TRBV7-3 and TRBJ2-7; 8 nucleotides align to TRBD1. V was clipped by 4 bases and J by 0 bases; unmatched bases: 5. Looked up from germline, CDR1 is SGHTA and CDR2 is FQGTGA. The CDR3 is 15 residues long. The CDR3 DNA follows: TGTGCCAGCAGCTCGGCGGGACAGGTCTCCTACGAGCAGTACTTC. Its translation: CASSSAGQVSYEQYF. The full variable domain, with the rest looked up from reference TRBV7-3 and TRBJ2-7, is GAGVSQTPSNKVTEKGKYVELRCDPISGHTALYWYRQSLGQGPEFLIYFQGTGAADDSGLPNDRFFAVRPEGSVSTLKIQRTERGDSAVYLCASSSAGQVSYEQYFGPGTRLTVT.

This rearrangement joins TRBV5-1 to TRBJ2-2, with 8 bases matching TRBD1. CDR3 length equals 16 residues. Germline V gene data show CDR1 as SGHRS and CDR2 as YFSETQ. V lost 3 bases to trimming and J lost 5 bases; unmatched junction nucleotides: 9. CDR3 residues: CASSSQPQGDTGELFF. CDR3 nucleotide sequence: TGCGCCAGCAGCTCGCAGCCACAGGGGGATACCGGGGAGCTGTTTTTT.